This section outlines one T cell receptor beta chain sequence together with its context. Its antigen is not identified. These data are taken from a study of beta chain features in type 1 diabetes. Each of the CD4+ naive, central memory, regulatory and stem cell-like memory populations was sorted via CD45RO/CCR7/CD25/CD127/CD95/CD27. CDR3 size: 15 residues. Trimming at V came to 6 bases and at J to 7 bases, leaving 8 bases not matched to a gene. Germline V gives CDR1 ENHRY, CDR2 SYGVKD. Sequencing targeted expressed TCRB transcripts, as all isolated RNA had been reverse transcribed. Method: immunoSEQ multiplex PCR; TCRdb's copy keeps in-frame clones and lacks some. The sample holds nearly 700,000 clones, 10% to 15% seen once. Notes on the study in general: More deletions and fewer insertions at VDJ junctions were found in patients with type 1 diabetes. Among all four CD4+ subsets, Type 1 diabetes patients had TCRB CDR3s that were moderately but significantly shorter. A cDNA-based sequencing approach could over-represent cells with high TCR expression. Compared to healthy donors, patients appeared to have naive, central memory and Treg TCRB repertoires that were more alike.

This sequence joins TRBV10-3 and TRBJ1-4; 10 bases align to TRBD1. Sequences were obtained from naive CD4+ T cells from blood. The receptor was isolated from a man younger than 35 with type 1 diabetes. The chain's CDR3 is CAISAGQGRGEKLFF. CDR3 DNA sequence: TGTGCCATCAGCGCGGGACAGGGGAGAGGTGAAAAACTGTTTTTT.